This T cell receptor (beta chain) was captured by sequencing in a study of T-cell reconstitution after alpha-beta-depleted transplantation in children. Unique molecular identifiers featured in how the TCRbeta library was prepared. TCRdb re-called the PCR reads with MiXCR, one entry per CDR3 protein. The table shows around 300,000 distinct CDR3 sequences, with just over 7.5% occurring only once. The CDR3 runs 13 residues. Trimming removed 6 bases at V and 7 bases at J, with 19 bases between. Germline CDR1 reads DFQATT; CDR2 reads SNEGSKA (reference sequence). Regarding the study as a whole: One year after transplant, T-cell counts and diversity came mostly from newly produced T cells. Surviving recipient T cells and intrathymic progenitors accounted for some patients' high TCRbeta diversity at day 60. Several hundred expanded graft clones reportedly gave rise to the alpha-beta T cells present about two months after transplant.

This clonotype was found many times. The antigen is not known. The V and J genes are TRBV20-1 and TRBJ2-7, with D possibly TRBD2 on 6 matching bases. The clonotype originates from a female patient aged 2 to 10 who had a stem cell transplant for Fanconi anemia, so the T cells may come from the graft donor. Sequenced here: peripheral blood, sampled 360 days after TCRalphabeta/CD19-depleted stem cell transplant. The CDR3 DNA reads TGCAGTGCCCGTAGGGATACCGCGGGGGAGCAGTACTTC. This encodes CSARRDTAGEQYF.